The 31 T cell receptor beta chains listed next were all sequenced from one sample in a study of identical twins. Using its own MiXCR run on the 5' RACE reads, TCRdb lists one record per CDR3 protein. Found here are some 790,000 distinct CDR3 sequences, about 20% of them singletons; the top ten hold roughly 14%. These data also formed part of another study, on T cells expressing NK-cell markers.

Material for sequencing was PBMCs. Source of these receptors: a woman under 30 in good health.

This sequence joins TRBV29-1 and TRBJ2-7; D might be TRBD1 (6 bases). CDR1 SQVTM and CDR2 ANQGSEA come from the germline V gene. V was trimmed by 7 bases and J by 1 base, leaving 14 bases between them. This CDR3 is 13 amino acids long. The CDR3: CSGGQGASYEQYF. The DNA for the CDR3 is TGCAGCGGGGGACAAGGGGCGTCCTACGAGCAGTACTTC.

The V and J genes are TRBV5-1 and TRBJ2-2; 8 bases align to TRBD2. This CDR3 comprises 15 residues. J lost 3 bases, V lost 5 bases, and 6 bases had no gene match. Per germline, CDR1 SGHRS and CDR2 YFSETQ. Written as DNA, the CDR3 is TGCGCCAGCAGGTCACTAGCGGTAGACACCGGGGAGCTGTTTTTT. This sequence encodes CASRSLAVDTGELFF. The whole variable domain, remainder taken from reference TRBV5-1 and TRBJ2-2, is KAGVTQTPRYLIKTRGQQVTLSCSPISGHRSVSWYQQTPGQGLQFLFEYFSETQRNKGNFPGRFSGRQFSNSRSEMNVSTLELGDSALYLCASRSLAVDTGELFFGEGSRLTVL.

This sequence joins TRBV4-2 and TRBJ2-2, with 7 bases aligning to TRBD1. The ends lost 2 bases at V and 3 bases at J; junction bases unmatched: 3. The CDR3 has 15 amino acids. Germline loops: CDR1 LGHNA, CDR2 YNFKEQ. CDR3 sequence: CASSQPQGDTGELFF. The CDR3 DNA is TGTGCCAGCAGCCAACCTCAGGGGGACACCGGGGAGCTGTTTTTT.

This clonotype was found a few times. V is TRBV7-2 and J is TRBJ2-7, with D possibly being TRBD1 or TRBD2 (5 bases each). The ends were cut back, 3 bases at V and 7 bases at J, with 16 bases in the middle. CDR1 and CDR2 (germline): SGHTA, FQGNSA. This CDR3 region has 14 residues. Written as DNA, the CDR3 is TGTGCCAGCAGCTTGTGGACAAACTCGGGGGAGCAGTACTTC. It yields the protein CASSLWTNSGEQYF.

This clonotype was seen a handful of times. V and J are TRBV6-5 and TRBJ1-4; no definite D call. The germline V gene encodes CDR1 MNHEY and CDR2 SVGAGI. The CDR3 is 15 amino acids. Trimming stripped 2 bases from V and 8 bases from J, with 15 bases between. This CDR3 is CASSYTEVWREKLFF. CDR3 coding DNA: TGTGCCAGCAGTTACACCGAAGTATGGCGGGAAAAACTGTTTTTT.

This clonotype was counted ten times or more. The V call is TRBV12-3 or TRBV12-4, the J call TRBJ2-5; 8 bases agree with TRBD1. Trimming at V came to 6 bases and at J to 6 bases, leaving 6 bases not matched to a gene. This CDR3 has 13 residues. CDR3 region: CASSRTGGKTQYF. For the CDR3, the DNA is TGTGCCAGCAGCCGAACAGGGGGAAAGACCCAGTACTTC.

The chain carries TRBV4-2 and TRBJ2-2, with 11 bases identical to TRBD1. J was trimmed by 10 bases and V by 5 bases; bases with no gene match: 9. The CDR3 runs 15 residues. Germline V gene data show CDR1 as LGHNA and CDR2 as YNFKEQ. The CDR3 reads CASSSKDRGREELFF. Written as DNA, the CDR3 is TGTGCCAGCAGCTCCAAGGACAGGGGGCGCGAGGAGCTGTTTTTT.

This clonotype was observed many times. The chain couples TRBV6-1 to TRBJ2-3; D may be TRBD2 (5 bases). Germline V gene lookup returns CDR1 MNHNS and CDR2 SASEGT. With 6 bases removed from V and 6 bases from J, the gap between germline ends came to 16 bases. This CDR3 has 14 residues. The CDR3 DNA sequence: TGTGCCAGCAGAGACCCAGGACTTAGTGATACGCAGTATTTT. It is translated as CASRDPGLSDTQYF.

CDR3 sequence: CASSLGGGTQPQHF. In DNA, the CDR3 is TGCGCCAGCAGCTTAGGGGGGGGAACTCAGCCCCAGCATTTT. The chain links TRBV5-1 to TRBJ1-5, with a weak D call TRBD1 (6 bases). This CDR3 comprises 14 residues. CDR1 is SGHRS and CDR2 is YFSETQ in the germline V gene. V gave up 2 bases and J gave up 6 bases, with 12 bases separating them.

This clonotype occurred many times. The chain employs TRBV6-1 and TRBJ1-2; 11 nucleotides match TRBD1. Trimming at V came to 4 bases and at J to 4 bases, leaving 2 bases not matched to a gene. CDR1 and CDR2 from the germline V gene are MNHNS and SASEGT. This CDR3 spans 14 amino acids. The chain's CDR3 is CASSGDRGIYGYTF. CDR3 bases: TGTGCCAGCAGTGGGGACAGGGGGATCTATGGCTACACCTTC.

The chain recombines TRBV12-3 or TRBV12-4 with TRBJ2-5; weak D call: TRBD2 (6 bases). V lost 1 base, J lost 0 bases, and 9 bases lay in between. This CDR3 has 15 amino acids. In DNA, the CDR3 is TGTGCCAGCAGTTTAGGGGAGGCGAACCAAGAGACCCAGTACTTC. This gives the protein CASSLGEANQETQYF.

This clonotype was detected only a few times. This rearrangement joins TRBV11-2 to TRBJ1-1; D is undetermined. Germline lookup yields CDR1 SGHAT and CDR2 FQNNGV. Trimming took off 0 bases at V and 4 bases at J, with 12 bases between the two ends. The CDR3 spans 15 residues. CDR3 coding DNA: TGTGCCAGCAGCTTAGATCCGGGAGGACCCACTGAAGCTTTCTTT. Translation: CASSLDPGGPTEAFF. Full variable domain (outside the CDR3, taken from reference TRBV11-2 and TRBJ1-1): EAGVAQSPRYKIIEKRQSVAFWCNPISGHATLYWYQQILGQGPKLLIQFQNNGVVDDSQLPKDRFSAERLKGVDSTLKIQPAKLEDSAVYLCASSLDPGGPTEAFFGQGTRLTVV.

The V gene is TRBV29-1, the J gene TRBJ2-1, with 8 positions matching TRBD1. Losses at the gene ends were 6 bases for V and 0 bases for J; bases not matched to a gene: 7. Germline V gives CDR1 SQVTM, CDR2 ANQGSEA. This CDR3 spans 15 amino acids. The CDR3 nucleotides are TGCAGCGTCGAGGGGGACAGGAGCTCCTACAATGAGCAGTTCTTC. Amino acid sequence: CSVEGDRSSYNEQFF.

The rearrangement uses TRBV5-1 and TRBJ2-7, with 7 bases matching TRBD2. The length of the CDR3 is 14 residues. With 7 bases clipped from V and 3 bases from J, the junction kept 10 bases outside the gene matches. Per germline, CDR1 SGHRS and CDR2 YFSETQ. CDR3 nucleotide sequence: TGCGCCAGCGGGGTGACTAGCATGAACTACGAGCAGTACTTC. As protein: CASGVTSMNYEQYF.

The chain has TRBV20-1 and TRBJ2-2; no clear D. V lost 2 bases to trimming and J lost 3 bases, with 10 bases between them. The V gene's germline CDR1 is DFQATT and CDR2 SNEGSKA (reference sequence). The CDR3 runs to 14 residues. This CDR3 reads CSARFETDTGELFF. The CDR3 DNA is TGCAGTGCTAGATTCGAAACGGACACCGGGGAGCTGTTTTTT.

This rearrangement joins TRBV20-1 to TRBJ2-7; D is perhaps TRBD1 (6 bases). From germline, CDR1 is DFQATT and CDR2 SNEGSKA (reference sequence). Deletions cut 3 bases from V and 3 bases from J, with 15 bases between. There are 14 residues in the CDR3. CDR3 coding DNA: TGCAGTGCTAGGCTCCTGCAGGGGTTCTACGAGCAGTACTTC. Translating it yields CSARLLQGFYEQYF.

This chain connects TRBV10-2 to TRBJ2-7; D remains unclear. V was trimmed by 6 bases and J by 3 bases, leaving 12 bases between them. Germline V lookup: CDR1 WSHSY, CDR2 SAAADI. This CDR3 region has 13 residues. The CDR3 nucleotides are TGCGCCAGCAGGAATGGACCGAGCTACGAGCAGTACTTC. Translated, it gives CASRNGPSYEQYF.

This clonotype was found once. This chain uses TRBV6-1 with TRBJ2-1; D gene uncertain. The V and J ends lost 8 bases and 6 bases respectively, with 17 bases between them. The CDR3 is 14 residues long. CDR1 and CDR2 (germline): MNHNS, SASEGT. The CDR3 reads CASHGPEPSNEQFF. The CDR3 DNA follows: TGTGCCAGCCATGGACCCGAGCCCTCCAATGAGCAGTTCTTC.

The rearrangement uses TRBV14 and TRBJ2-3; the match to TRBD2 covers 9 bases. V shed 3 bases, J shed 6 bases, and the junction held 10 bases outside the gene matches. The CDR3 loop spans 16 amino acids. Germline V lookup: CDR1 SGHDN, CDR2 FVKESK. The CDR3 loop reads CASSQEAGGLLDTQYF. In nucleotides, the CDR3 is TGTGCCAGCAGCCAGGAAGCGGGGGGCCTACTGGATACGCAGTATTTT.

The chain couples TRBV10-3 to TRBJ2-2; D possibly corresponds to TRBD2 (5 bases). The V gene lost 10 bases and the J gene lost 0 bases, with 15 bases spanning the gap. The CDR3 totals 15 residues. CDR1 is ENHRY and CDR2 is SYGVKD in the germline V gene. CDR3 region: CATGERQTNTGELFF. The CDR3 DNA follows: TGTGCCACGGGTGAGCGGCAGACGAACACCGGGGAGCTGTTTTTT.

The chain joins TRBV9 to TRBJ2-7; no reliable D call. This CDR3 has 14 amino acids. V was clipped by 2 bases and J by 0 bases, with 9 bases between them. Germline V gene sequence: CDR1 SGDLS, CDR2 YYNGEE. This CDR3 reads CASSVNELSYEQYF. The CDR3 nucleotides read TGTGCCAGCAGCGTTAACGAGCTCTCCTACGAGCAGTACTTC.

This chain joins TRBV20-1 and TRBJ2-1; 10 nucleotides agree with TRBD2. V was pared by 5 bases and J by 1 base, with 5 bases of the junction left unmatched. Germline V gene data show CDR1 as DFQATT and CDR2 as SNEGSKA (reference sequence). There are 15 residues in the CDR3. The CDR3 here is CSAGGGLASYNEQFF. The CDR3, as DNA: TGCAGTGCTGGGGGGGGACTAGCGTCCTACAATGAGCAGTTCTTC.

This chain connects TRBV28 to TRBJ1-5; no clear D. Germline-derived CDR1 and CDR2 are MDHEN and SYDVKM. Trimming shortened V by 1 base and J by 0 bases, and 13 bases separated the two germline ends. The CDR3 is made up of 17 amino acids. The chain's CDR3 is CASSLSFGIYSNQPQHF. The CDR3 coding sequence is TGTGCCAGCAGTTTATCTTTCGGGATCTATAGCAATCAGCCCCAGCATTTT.

This rearrangement joins TRBV12-5 to TRBJ2-3; D may correspond to TRBD1 or TRBD2 (5 bases each). CDR1 is LGHNT, CDR2 FRNRAP, per germline. The CDR3 extends over 15 amino acids. The V end was cut by 6 bases, the J end by 11 bases, with 24 bases between. CDR3 residues: CASGDGAVEGLVQYF. The DNA for the CDR3 is TGTGCTAGTGGGGACGGGGCCGTTGAAGGATTGGTGCAGTATTTT. Together with reference TRBV12-5 and TRBJ2-3, the CDR3 gives the full variable domain: DARVTQTPRHKVTEMGQEVTMRCQPILGHNTVFWYRQTMMQGLELLAYFRNRAPLDDSGMPKDRFSAEMPDATLATLKIQPSEPRDSAVYFCASGDGAVEGLVQYFGPGTRLTVL.

The table lists this clonotype with a few counts. V and J are TRBV20-1 and TRBJ2-3; D ambiguous. This CDR3 contains 11 residues. Germline V gives CDR1 DFQATT, CDR2 SNEGSKA (reference sequence). V lost 3 bases, J lost 6 bases, and 7 bases lay in between. CDR3 DNA: TGCAGTGCTAGGTGGTTGGATACGCAGTATTTT. This translates into CSARWLDTQYF.

This clonotype was counted a few times. The genes are TRBV20-1 and TRBJ1-4; D remains unclear. V was shortened by 6 bases and J by 4 bases, with 12 bases between the two germline ends. Germline CDR1 is DFQATT and CDR2 is SNEGSKA (reference sequence). The CDR3 runs to 13 residues. The CDR3 is CSADEANNEKLFF. The CDR3 DNA sequence: TGCAGTGCGGATGAGGCCAATAATGAAAAACTGTTTTTT.

The rearrangement uses TRBV7-2 and TRBJ2-4, with 11 positions matching TRBD2. Germline V CDR1 and CDR2: SGHTA, FQGNSA. This CDR3 is built from 15 residues. Trimming removed 5 bases from V and 8 bases from J; junction bases left unmatched: 8. CDR3 DNA: TGTGCCAGCAGCACCACTCTAGCGGGAGGACACATTCAGTACTTC. This codes for CASSTTLAGGHIQYF.

This clonotype was counted a few times. The J gene is TRBJ2-5, the V gene TRBV12-3 or TRBV12-4, with D possibly being TRBD1 (5 bases). V lost 1 base, J lost 7 bases, and 10 bases lay in between. This CDR3 is built from 13 residues. In nucleotides, the CDR3 is TGTGCCAGCAGTTTAGGACAGTTTGGGACCCAGTACTTC. Encoded protein: CASSLGQFGTQYF.

This clonotype was counted between two and nine times. This chain links TRBV5-1 with TRBJ2-5; the D gene is possibly TRBD1 (6 bases). The CDR3 is 13 residues long. Looked up from germline, CDR1 is SGHRS and CDR2 is YFSETQ. V dropped 7 bases and J dropped 1 base, with 11 bases sitting between them. CDR3 region: CASGGGGQETQYF. CDR3 bases: TGCGCCAGCGGGGGCGGCGGCCAAGAGACCCAGTACTTC.

This clonotype showed up many times. The J gene is TRBJ2-5, the V gene TRBV7-2; D unclear. CDR3 size: 14 residues. Germline V gives CDR1 SGHTA, CDR2 FQGNSA. V was clipped by 5 bases and J by 2 bases, with 12 bases between them. CDR3 amino acids: CASSQVAAQETQYF. As DNA, the CDR3 is TGTGCCAGCAGCCAAGTGGCAGCACAAGAGACCCAGTACTTC. The whole variable domain, filled in from reference TRBV7-2 and TRBJ2-5, reads GAGVSQSPSNKVTEKGKDVELRCDPISGHTALYWYRQSLGQGLEFLIYFQGNSAPDKSGLPSDRFSAERTGGSVSTLTIQRTQQEDSAVYLCASSQVAAQETQYFGPGTRLLVL.

A few counts support this clonotype. The V call is TRBV12-5, the J call TRBJ2-1, with 7 nucleotides matching TRBD2. The germline V gene has CDR1 LGHNT and CDR2 FRNRAP. The CDR3 sequence is 18 residues long. J lost 1 base, V lost 6 bases, and 15 bases had no gene match. CDR3 loop: CASGSILDGGVSYNEQFF. The CDR3 region has the DNA TGTGCTAGTGGCTCAATTTTAGATGGGGGGGTGTCCTACAATGAGCAGTTCTTC.